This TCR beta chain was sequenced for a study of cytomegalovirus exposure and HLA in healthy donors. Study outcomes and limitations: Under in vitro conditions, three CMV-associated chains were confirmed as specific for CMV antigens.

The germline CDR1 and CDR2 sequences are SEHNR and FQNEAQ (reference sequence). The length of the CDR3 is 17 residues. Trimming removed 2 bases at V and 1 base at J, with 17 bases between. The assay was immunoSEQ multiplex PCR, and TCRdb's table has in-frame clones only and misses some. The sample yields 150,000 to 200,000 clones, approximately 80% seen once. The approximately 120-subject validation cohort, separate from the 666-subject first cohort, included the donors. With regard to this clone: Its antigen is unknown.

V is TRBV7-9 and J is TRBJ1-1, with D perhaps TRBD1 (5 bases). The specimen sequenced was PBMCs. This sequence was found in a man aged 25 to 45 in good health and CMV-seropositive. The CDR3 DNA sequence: TGTGCCAGCAGCTTACGACGTTCCAGGGTGGGGAACACTGAAGCTTTCTTT. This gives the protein CASSLRRSRVGNTEAFF. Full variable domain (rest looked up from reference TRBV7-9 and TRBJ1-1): DTGVSQNPRHKITKRGQNVTFRCDPISEHNRLYWYRQTLGQGPEFLTYFQNEAQLEKSRLLSDRFSAERPKGSFSTLEIQRTEQGDSAMYLCASSLRRSRVGNTEAFFGQGTRLTVV.